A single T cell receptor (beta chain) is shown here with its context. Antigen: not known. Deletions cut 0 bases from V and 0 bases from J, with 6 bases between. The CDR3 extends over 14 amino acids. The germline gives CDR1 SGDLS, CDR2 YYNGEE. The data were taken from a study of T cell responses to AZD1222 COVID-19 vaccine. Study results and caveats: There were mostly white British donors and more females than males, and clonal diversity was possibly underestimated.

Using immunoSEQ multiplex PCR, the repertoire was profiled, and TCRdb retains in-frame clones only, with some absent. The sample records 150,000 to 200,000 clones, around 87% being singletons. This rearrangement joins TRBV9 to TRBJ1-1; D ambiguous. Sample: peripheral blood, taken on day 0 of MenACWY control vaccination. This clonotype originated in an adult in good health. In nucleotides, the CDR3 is TGTGCCAGCAGCGTAGCCGGAATGAACACTGAAGCTTTCTTT. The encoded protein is CASSVAGMNTEAFF.